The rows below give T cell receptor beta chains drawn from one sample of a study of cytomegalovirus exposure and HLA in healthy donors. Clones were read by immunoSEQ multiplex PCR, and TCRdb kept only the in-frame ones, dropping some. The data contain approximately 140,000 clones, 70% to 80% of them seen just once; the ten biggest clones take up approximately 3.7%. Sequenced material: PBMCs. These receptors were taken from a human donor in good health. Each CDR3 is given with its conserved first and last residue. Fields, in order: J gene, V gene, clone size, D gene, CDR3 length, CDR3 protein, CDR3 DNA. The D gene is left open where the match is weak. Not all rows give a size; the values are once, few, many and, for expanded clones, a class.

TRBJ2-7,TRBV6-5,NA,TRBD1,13,CASRGQASYEQYF,TGTGCCAGCAGGGGACAGGCTTCCTACGAGCAGTACTTC
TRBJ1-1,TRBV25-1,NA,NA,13,CASSEYQYTEAFF,TGTGCCAGCAGTGAATATCAGTACACTGAAGCTTTCTTT
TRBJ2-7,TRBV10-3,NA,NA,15,CAISEYGSTGSEQYF,TGTGCCATCAGTGAGTACGGATCTACAGGCTCTGAGCAGTACTTC
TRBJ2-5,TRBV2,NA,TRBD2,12,CATGGVEETQYF,TGTGCCACGGGGGGGGTGGAAGAGACCCAGTACTTC
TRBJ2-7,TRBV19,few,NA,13,CASSNRAGYEQYF,TGTGCCAGCTCCAACCGGGCAGGGTACGAGCAGTACTTC
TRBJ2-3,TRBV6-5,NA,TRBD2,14,CASNQRDDTDTQYF,TGTGCCAGCAATCAGCGGGATGACACAGATACGCAGTATTTT
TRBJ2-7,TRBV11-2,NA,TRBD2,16,CASSLEVAGHTYEQYF,TGTGCCAGCAGCTTAGAGGTAGCGGGACACACCTACGAGCAGTACTTC
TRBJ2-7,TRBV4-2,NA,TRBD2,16,CASSQDSPAGAREQYF,TGTGCCAGCAGCCAAGATTCGCCAGCGGGGGCTCGGGAGCAGTACTTC
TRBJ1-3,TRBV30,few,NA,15,CAWNGGAASGNTIYF,TGTGCCTGGAATGGCGGGGCGGCCTCTGGAAACACCATATATTTT
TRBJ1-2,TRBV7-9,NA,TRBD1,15,CSSSDPPARGYGYTF,TGTTCCAGCAGCGACCCCCCAGCCAGGGGGTATGGCTACACCTTC
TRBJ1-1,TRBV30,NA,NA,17,CAWSVHGRTVRNTEAFF,TGTGCCTGGAGTGTACATGGCAGGACAGTACGAAACACTGAAGCTTTCTTT
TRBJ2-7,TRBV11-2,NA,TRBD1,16,CASSLDHGTGVHEQYF,TGTGCCAGCAGCTTAGATCATGGGACAGGGGTCCACGAGCAGTACTTC
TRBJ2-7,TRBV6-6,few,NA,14,CASSYSTLDYEQYF,TGTGCCAGCAGTTACTCGACACTAGACTACGAGCAGTACTTC
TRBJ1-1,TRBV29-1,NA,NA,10,CSGGNTEAFF,TGCAGCGGAGGCAACACTGAAGCTTTCTTT
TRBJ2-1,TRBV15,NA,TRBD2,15,CATSRSSSGSGVEFF,TGTGCCACCAGCAGGAGTTCTAGCGGGAGTGGTGTGGAGTTCTTC
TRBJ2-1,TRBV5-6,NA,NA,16,CASSLARNRVYNEQFF,TGTGCCAGCAGCTTGGCCCGAAACAGGGTGTACAATGAGCAGTTCTTC
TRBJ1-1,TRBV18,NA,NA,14,CASSPGGGWTEAFF,TGTGCCAGCTCACCAGGCGGGGGCTGGACTGAAGCTTTCTTT
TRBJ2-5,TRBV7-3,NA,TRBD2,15,CASSSGLAGVETQYF,TGTGCCAGCAGCTCGGGACTAGCGGGAGTTGAGACCCAGTACTTC
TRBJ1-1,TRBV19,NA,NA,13,CASSKSMNTEAFF,TGTGCCAGTAGTAAATCTATGAACACTGAAGCTTTCTTT
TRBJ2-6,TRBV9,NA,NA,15,CASSVRGSGANVLTF,TGTGCCAGCAGCGTTCGGGGTTCTGGGGCCAACGTCCTGACTTTC
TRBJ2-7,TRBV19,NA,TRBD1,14,CASSCWDRSYEQYF,TGTGCCAGTAGTTGTTGGGACAGGTCCTACGAGCAGTACTTC
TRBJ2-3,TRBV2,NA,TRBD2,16,CASSSPGLAVTDTQYF,TGTGCCAGCAGTTCCCCGGGACTAGCGGTCACAGATACGCAGTATTTT
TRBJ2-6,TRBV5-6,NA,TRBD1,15,CASSNDRAGANVLTF,TGTGCCAGCAGCAACGACAGGGCTGGGGCCAACGTCCTGACTTTC
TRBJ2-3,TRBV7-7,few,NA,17,CASSPLSRDWYTDTQYF,TGTGCCAGCAGCCCGCTCAGCCGGGACTGGTACACAGATACGCAGTATTTT
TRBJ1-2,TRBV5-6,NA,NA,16,CASSLARRALDYGYTF,TGTGCCAGCAGCTTGGCCAGGAGGGCCCTGGACTATGGCTACACCTTC
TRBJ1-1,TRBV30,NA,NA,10,CAWGTKEAFF,TGTGCCTGGGGGACAAAAGAAGCTTTCTTT
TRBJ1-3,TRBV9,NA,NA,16,CASSVNAGNSGNTIYF,TGTGCCAGCAGCGTGAATGCGGGTAACTCTGGAAACACCATATATTTT
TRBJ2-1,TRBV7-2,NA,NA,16,CASSPRGYPQYNEQFF,TGTGCCAGCAGCCCGCGGGGCTACCCCCAGTACAATGAGCAGTTCTTC
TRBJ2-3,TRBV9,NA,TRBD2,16,CASSASGNPPVRTQYF,TGTGCCAGCAGCGCTAGCGGGAACCCCCCGGTGCGCACGCAGTATTTT
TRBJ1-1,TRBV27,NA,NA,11,CASRSTGSAFF,TGTGCCAGCCGTTCAACAGGGTCAGCTTTCTTT
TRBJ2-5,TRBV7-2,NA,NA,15,CASSLDSTREETQYF,TGTGCCAGCAGCTTGGACAGCACCAGGGAGGAGACCCAGTACTTC
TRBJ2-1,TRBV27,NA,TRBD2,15,CASSPPTSLGNEQFF,TGTGCCAGCAGTCCCCCGACTAGCTTGGGCAATGAGCAGTTCTTC
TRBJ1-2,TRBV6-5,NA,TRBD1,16,CASSYSGDRDPYGYTF,TGTGCCAGCAGTTACTCGGGGGACAGGGATCCCTATGGCTACACCTTC
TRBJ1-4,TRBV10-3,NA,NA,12,CATGMGDEKLFF,TGTGCCACCGGAATGGGCGATGAAAAACTGTTTTTT
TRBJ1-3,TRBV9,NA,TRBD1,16,CASSLSGTGERNTIYF,TGTGCCAGCAGCCTCTCTGGGACAGGGGAAAGAAACACCATATATTTT
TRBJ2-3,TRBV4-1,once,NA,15,CASSQYLSGTDTQYF,TGCGCCAGCAGCCAATATTTGTCGGGGACAGATACGCAGTATTTT
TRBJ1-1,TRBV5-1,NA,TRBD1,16,CASSQGTGHPNTEAFF,TGCGCCAGCAGCCAAGGGACAGGGCACCCGAACACTGAAGCTTTCTTT
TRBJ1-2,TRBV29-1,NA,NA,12,CSVAPVGDGYTF,TGCAGCGTTGCTCCGGTCGGAGATGGCTACACCTTC
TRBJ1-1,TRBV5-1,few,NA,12,CASSLAGGEAFF,TGCGCCAGCAGCTTGGCGGGAGGTGAAGCTTTCTTT
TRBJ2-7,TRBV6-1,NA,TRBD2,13,CATSASGGDEQYF,TGTGCCACCTCGGCTAGCGGGGGTGACGAGCAGTACTTC
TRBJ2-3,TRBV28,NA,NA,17,CASTILQGRGEADTQYF,TGTGCCAGTACAATATTACAGGGCCGAGGTGAGGCAGATACGCAGTATTTT
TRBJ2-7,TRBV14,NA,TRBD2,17,CASSQDPYRAGGNEQYF,TGTGCCAGCAGCCAAGACCCCTACCGAGCGGGGGGGAACGAGCAGTACTTC
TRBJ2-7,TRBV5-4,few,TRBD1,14,CASSCTDRGWEQYF,TGTGCCAGCAGCTGTACTGACAGGGGTTGGGAGCAGTACTTC
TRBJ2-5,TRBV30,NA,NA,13,CAWEPVEGGTQYF,TGTGCCTGGGAGCCCGTGGAGGGCGGGACCCAGTACTTC
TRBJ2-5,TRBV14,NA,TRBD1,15,CASSPLDRGRETQYF,TGTGCCAGCAGCCCTCTGGACAGGGGGCGGGAGACCCAGTACTTC
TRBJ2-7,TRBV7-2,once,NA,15,CASSLGGLDRYEQYF,TGTGCCAGCAGCTTGGGGGGTTTAGATCGCTACGAGCAGTACTTC